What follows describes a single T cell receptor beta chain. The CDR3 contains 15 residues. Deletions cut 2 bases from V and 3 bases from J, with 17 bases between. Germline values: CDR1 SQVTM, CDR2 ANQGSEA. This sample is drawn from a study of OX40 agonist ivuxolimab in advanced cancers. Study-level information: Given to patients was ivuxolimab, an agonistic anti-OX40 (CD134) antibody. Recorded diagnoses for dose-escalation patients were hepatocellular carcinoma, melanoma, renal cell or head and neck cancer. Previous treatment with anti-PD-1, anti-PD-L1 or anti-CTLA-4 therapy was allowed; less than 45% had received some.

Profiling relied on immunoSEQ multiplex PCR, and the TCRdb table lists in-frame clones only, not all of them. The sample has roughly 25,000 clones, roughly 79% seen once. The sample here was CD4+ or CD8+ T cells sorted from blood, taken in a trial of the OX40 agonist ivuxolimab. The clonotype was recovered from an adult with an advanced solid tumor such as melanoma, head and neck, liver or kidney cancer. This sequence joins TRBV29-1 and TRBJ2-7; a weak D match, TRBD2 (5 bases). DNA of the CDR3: TGCAGCGTTGAACTCCCCGAGGAGACTATCTACGAGCAGTACTTC. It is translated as CSVELPEETIYEQYF.